A selection of T cell receptor beta chains follows, all from one sample in a study of Graves' ophthalmopathy and Graves' hyperthyroidism. In TCRdb, the multiplex PCR reads were re-called with MiXCR into one record per CDR3 protein. The table lists 360,000 or so distinct CDR3 sequences, 18% of them singletons. Sequences were obtained from peripheral blood. All receptors come from a woman between 18 and 30 years old with Graves' ophthalmopathy. The CDR3 runs from the conserved cysteine through the conserved F or W. D genes are given only for firm matches. Part of the rows lack a size; the others show once, few, many or a class for expanded clones.

>TRBV4-1|TRBJ2-2|.|.
TGCGCCAGCAGCCAATATGACAGCCTCACCGGGGAGCTGTTTTTT
CASSQYDSLTGELFF
>TRBV27|TRBJ1-1|.|.
TGTGCCAGCACGCATCTGGGAGACACTGAAGCTTTCTTT
CASTHLGDTEAFF
>TRBV13|TRBJ2-5|many|.
TGTGCCAGCAGTAAAAATGGGGGGGAGACCCAGTACTTC
CASSKNGGETQYF
>TRBV7-2|TRBJ2-5|many|.
TGTGCCAGCAGCCGACCTGCGTTGGAGACCCAGTACTTC
CASSRPALETQYF
>TRBV19|TRBJ1-1|many|.
TGTGCCAGTCGTACGGGGGGTGAGGGCGAAGCTTTCTTT
CASRTGGEGEAFF
>TRBV2|TRBJ2-2|many|.
TGTGCCAGCACCCGGCGAAGGTCGAACACCGGGGAGCTGTTTTTT
CASTRRRSNTGELFF
>TRBV5-1|TRBJ2-7|many|.
TGCGCCAGCAGCTTCTGCGAGCAGTACTTC
CASSFCEQYF
>TRBV24-1|TRBJ2-1|many|.
TGTGCCACCAGCTCCCGCCTGGGGAGGGGGGGCTCCTACAATGAGCAGTTCTTC
CATSSRLGRGGSYNEQFF
>TRBV18|TRBJ2-7|.|TRBD1
TGTGCCAGCTCACCGGCCGGGACAGGGACAGTCGAGCAGTACTTC
CASSPAGTGTVEQYF
>TRBV6-2/TRBV6-3|TRBJ2-5|many|TRBD1
TGTGCCAGCAACGGACAGGGGCGGGAGACCCAGTACTTC
CASNGQGRETQYF
>TRBV19|TRBJ2-3|.|.
TGTGCCAGTGGCACTAGCACAGATACGCAGTATTTT
CASGTSTDTQYF
>TRBV4-1|TRBJ2-5|.|.
TGCGCCAGCAGCCAAGATAATACCGTGGAGACCCAGTACTTC
CASSQDNTVETQYF
>TRBV7-2|TRBJ1-1|many|.
TGTGCCAGCAGCCCGGATCGAGGGCGCATGGCTGAAGCTTTCTTT
CASSPDRGRMAEAFF
>TRBV6-2/TRBV6-3|TRBJ1-1|many|.
TGTGCCAGCAGTCAGGTCCTAGGAGGATTTCGTCCTGAAGCTTTCTTT
CASSQVLGGFRPEAFF
>TRBV28|TRBJ2-6|many|.
TGTGCCAGCAATGGACTCTCGAACTCTGGGGCCAACGTCCTGACTTTC
CASNGLSNSGANVLTF
>TRBV7-3|TRBJ1-1|many|TRBD1
TGTGCCAGCAGCCGAGACAGGGGGAACACTGAAGCTTTCTTT
CASSRDRGNTEAFF
>TRBV29-1|TRBJ1-5|.|TRBD1
TGCAGCGTCGGACAGGGGCCTGATCAGCCCCAGCATTTT
CSVGQGPDQPQHF
>TRBV3-1|TRBJ1-1|many|.
TGTGCCAGCAGCCATGTACAGGGAAATGAAGCTTTCTTT
CASSHVQGNEAFF
>TRBV27|TRBJ2-1|many|.
TGTGCCAGCAGTTTACGACCAATAGATGAGCAGTTCTTC
CASSLRPIDEQFF
>TRBV9|TRBJ1-3|many|.
TGTGCCAGCAGCGAGGGACCAGGGAGCTCTGGAAACACCATATATTTT
CASSEGPGSSGNTIYF
>TRBV6-1|TRBJ2-7|.|.
TGTGCCAGCAGCCGCCCCGGCCAGGAGCGCTCCGAGCAGTACTTC
CASSRPGQERSEQYF
>TRBV28|TRBJ2-7|many|TRBD1
TGTGCCAGCAGGCCTACTGACAGGGCCCACGAGCAGTACTTC
CASRPTDRAHEQYF
>TRBV27|TRBJ2-2|many|.
TGTGCCAGCAGTTCGGGGGTTGGGAGGGAGCTGTTTTTT
CASSSGVGRELFF
>TRBV4-3|TRBJ1-2|few|.
TGCGCCAGCAGTTTACAAGGAGGAGGGACAAGGACCGTCAAAACCTTC
CASSLQGGGTRTVKTF
>TRBV13|TRBJ1-5|many|TRBD1
TGTGCCAGCAGCCGGAACATCGACAGGGGGGGTTTTTCGTGGAGTGGGCAGCCCCAGCATTTT
CASSRNIDRGGFSWSGQPQHF
>TRBV28|TRBJ2-7|.|.
TGTGCCAGCAGCGGAGGGGCAGCCTTATACGAGCAGTACTTC
CASSGGAALYEQYF
>TRBV6-2/TRBV6-3|TRBJ1-2|few|.
TGTGCCAGCAGTTACTCGAAGGGGACGTCTTATGGCTACACCTTC
CASSYSKGTSYGYTF
>TRBV18|TRBJ2-7|few|TRBD1
TGTGCCAGCTCCCAATCGACAGGGTTTATAGACGAGCAGTACTTC
CASSQSTGFIDEQYF
>TRBV12-3/TRBV12-4|TRBJ1-5|.|.
TGTGCCAGCAGTTTGCAGGGAAAGCAGCCCCAGCATTTT
CASSLQGKQPQHF
>TRBV7-3|TRBJ2-7|many|.
TGTGCCAGCAGCCCAACAGGGAACGGGGAGCAGTACTTC
CASSPTGNGEQYF
>TRBV6-1|TRBJ2-2|many|.
TGTGCCAGCACCTCGACACGGTACACCGGGGAGCTGTTTTTT
CASTSTRYTGELFF
>TRBV20-1|TRBJ2-5|many|TRBD2
TGCAGTGCTAGAGACAGGGAGGGTAGGGAGACCCAGTACTTC
CSARDREGRETQYF
>TRBV19|TRBJ1-5|many|.
TGTGCCAGTAGTATCACACAGCGGGCAATCAATCAGCCCCAGCATTTT
CASSITQRAINQPQHF
>TRBV30|TRBJ2-5|.|TRBD1
TGTGCCTGGACCTCTCCGGACAGGGGCCGAGAGACCCAGTACTTC
CAWTSPDRGRETQYF
>TRBV6-1|TRBJ1-3|many|.
TGTGCCAGCACTGAGTGGGGGGACCCTGGAAACACCATATATTTT
CASTEWGDPGNTIYF
>TRBV4-3|TRBJ2-7|.|TRBD2
TGCGCCAGCAGCCAAGGCGTTAGCGGGACCTACGAGCAGTACTTC
CASSQGVSGTYEQYF
>TRBV13|TRBJ2-7|many|.
TGTGCCAGCAGCTTAGTAGGGCCCCCGAACGAGCAGTACTTC
CASSLVGPPNEQYF
>TRBV7-8|TRBJ1-1|many|.
TGTGCCAGCAGCTTACCAACCGCCGGGCCGAACACTGAAGCTTTCTTT
CASSLPTAGPNTEAFF
>TRBV6-5|TRBJ1-3|many|TRBD1
TGTGCCAGCAGTCCACAACGCCGGACAGGGGGGGACCCTCTCTCTGGAAACACCATATATTTT
CASSPQRRTGGDPLSGNTIYF
>TRBV6-2/TRBV6-3|TRBJ2-7|many|.
TGTGCCAGCAGTTACTCTCGATCGCTCTCCTACGAGCAGTACTTC
CASSYSRSLSYEQYF
>TRBV28|TRBJ2-2|many|TRBD2
TGTGCCAGCAGCTTACAGACTAGCGGGGGCGCCGGGGAGCTGTTTTTT
CASSLQTSGGAGELFF
>TRBV6-5|TRBJ1-6|many|.
TGTGCCGCAAGGGGCAGGCTGGGTAATTCACCCCTCCACTTT
CAARGRLGNSPLHF
>TRBV12-3/TRBV12-4|TRBJ1-1|many|.
TGTGCCAGCAGTCCAGACCGGGGGATGTCCCTTGAAGCTTTCTTT
CASSPDRGMSLEAFF
>TRBV20-1|TRBJ1-2|.|.
TGCAGTGCTAGCCGAGAATCGAACTATGGCTACACCTTC
CSASRESNYGYTF
>TRBV18|TRBJ1-1|many|.
TGTGCCAGCTCACCGACAGTCAAGAACACTGAAGCTTTCTTT
CASSPTVKNTEAFF
>TRBV12-3/TRBV12-4|TRBJ2-7|few|TRBD1
TGTGCCAGCAGTTTAGGGGGACAGGGGGAATACGAGCAGTACTTC
CASSLGGQGEYEQYF
>TRBV27|TRBJ1-2|many|.
TGTGCCAGCAGGGTTCTATATAACAGCAAACATGGCTACACCTTC
CASRVLYNSKHGYTF
>TRBV5-1|TRBJ2-5|few|.
TGCGCCAGCAGCTTTGGGGGGTATCAAGAGACCCAGTACTTC
CASSFGGYQETQYF